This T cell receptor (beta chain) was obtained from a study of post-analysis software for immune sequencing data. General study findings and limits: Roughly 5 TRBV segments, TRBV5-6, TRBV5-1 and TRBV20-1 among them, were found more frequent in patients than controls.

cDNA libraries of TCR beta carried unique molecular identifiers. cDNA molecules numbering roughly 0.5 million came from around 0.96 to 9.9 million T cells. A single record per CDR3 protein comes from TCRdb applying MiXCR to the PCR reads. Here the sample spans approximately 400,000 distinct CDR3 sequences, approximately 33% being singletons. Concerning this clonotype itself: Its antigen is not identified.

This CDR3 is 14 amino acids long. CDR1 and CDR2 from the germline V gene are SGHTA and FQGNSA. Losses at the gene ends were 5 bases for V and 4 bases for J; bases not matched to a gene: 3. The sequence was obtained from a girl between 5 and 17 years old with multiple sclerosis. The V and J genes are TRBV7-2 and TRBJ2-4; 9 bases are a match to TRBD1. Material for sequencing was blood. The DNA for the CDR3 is TGTGCCAGCAGCACAGGGGGCGGTAAAAACATTCAGTACTTC. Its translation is CASSTGGGKNIQYF.